These 30 T cell receptor beta chains came from one sample sequenced in a study of OX40 agonist ivuxolimab in advanced cancers. Here immunoSEQ multiplex PCR was the method, and the copy in TCRdb shows in-frame clones only, minus some. Of roughly 80,000 clones in the sample, 84% were seen once. Sequencing was performed on CD4+ or CD8+ T cells sorted from blood, taken in a trial of the OX40 agonist ivuxolimab. Source of these receptors: an adult with an advanced solid tumor such as melanoma, head and neck, liver or kidney cancer.

The chain recombines TRBV2 with TRBJ2-7; 10 bases are shared with TRBD1. The CDR3 extends over 15 amino acids. Germline CDR1 and CDR2: SNHLY and FYNNEI. Trimming at V came to 4 bases and at J to 3 bases, leaving 6 bases not matched to a gene. CDR3 DNA: TGTGCCAGCAGTGTGGACAGGGGGACCCACTACGAGCAGTACTTC. It specifies CASSVDRGTHYEQYF.

This chain joins TRBV28 and TRBJ2-3; tentatively, D is TRBD2 (5 bases). Germline V CDR1 and CDR2: MDHEN, SYDVKM. Trimming removed 10 bases from V and 3 bases from J, with 17 bases in between. The CDR3 totals 14 residues. CDR3 nucleotide sequence: TGTGCCACCTGCCGGGGAGACCGGACAGATACGCAGTATTTT. This encodes CATCRGDRTDTQYF. Full variable domain (remainder filled in from reference TRBV28 and TRBJ2-3): DVKVTQSSRYLVKRTGEKVFLECVQDMDHENMFWYRQDPGLGLRLIYFSYDVKMKEKGDIPEGYSVSREKKERFSLILESASTNQTSMYLCATCRGDRTDTQYFGPGTRLTVL.

The J gene is TRBJ1-5, the V gene TRBV2; TRBD1 might be the D (5 bases). V shed 4 bases and J shed 4 bases, with 11 bases lying between them. The germline V gene encodes CDR1 SNHLY and CDR2 FYNNEI. The CDR3 sequence is 14 residues long. The CDR3 loop reads CASSGLGTNQPQHF. The CDR3 DNA follows: TGTGCCAGCAGTGGCCTAGGGACTAATCAGCCCCAGCATTTT. Full variable domain (rest looked up from reference TRBV2 and TRBJ1-5): EPEVTQTPSHQVTQMGQEVILRCVPISNHLYFYWYRQILGQKVEFLVSFYNNEISEKSEIFDDQFSVERPDGSNFTLKIRSTKLEDSAMYFCASSGLGTNQPQHFGDGTRLSIL.

This chain uses TRBV7-6 with TRBJ1-3, with 8 bases fitting TRBD1. Germline CDR1 and CDR2: SGHVS and FNYEAQ. V was pared by 2 bases and J by 3 bases, with 6 bases of the junction left unmatched. The CDR3 runs to 16 residues. Written as DNA, the CDR3 is TGTGCCAGCAGCTTAAATCAGGGGGCAGGTGGAAACACCATATATTTT. Encoded protein: CASSLNQGAGGNTIYF.

The chain couples TRBV28 to TRBJ2-1; 9 nucleotides match TRBD1. Germline CDR1 reads MDHEN; CDR2 reads SYDVKM. V shed 6 bases, J shed 3 bases, and the junction held 9 bases outside the gene matches. The CDR3 contains 16 residues. CDR3 nucleotides: TGTGCCAGCAGACGAACCGGGACAGGGCGCTACAATGAGCAGTTCTTC. Residues: CASRRTGTGRYNEQFF.

The chain has TRBV2 and TRBJ1-4, with a tentative D call TRBD1 (5 bases). CDR1 is SNHLY and CDR2 is FYNNEI in the germline V gene. CDR3 length: 14 amino acids. Trimming pared 4 bases from V and 8 bases from J, leaving 14 bases between. The CDR3 spells CASSGTLQEEKLFF. The CDR3 DNA sequence: TGTGCCAGCAGTGGGACACTCCAAGAGGAAAAACTGTTTTTT.

The chain uses TRBV4-2 and TRBJ1-2; TRBD1 is a possible D gene (6 bases). V lost 4 bases and J 4 bases, leaving 19 bases between the germline ends. The length of the CDR3 is 16 residues. CDR1 LGHNA and CDR2 YNFKEQ come from the germline V gene. CDR3 DNA sequence: TGTGCCAGCAGCCGGAATCCCGGCGGAGGGGGCTATGGCTACACCTTC. This sequence encodes CASSRNPGGGGYGYTF.

For this clone: Other nucleotide sequences in the sample specify the same CDR3. The chain is built from TRBV7-3 and TRBJ2-5; 7 bases line up with TRBD1. The CDR3 runs 14 residues. CDR1 is SGHTA, CDR2 FQGTGA, per germline. J was trimmed by 3 bases and V by 0 bases; bases with no gene match: 1. Here the CDR3 reads CASSLTGGEETQYF. CDR3 nucleotide sequence: TGTGCCAGCAGCTTAACAGGGGGCGAAGAGACCCAGTACTTC.

V usage is TRBV29-1 and J usage is TRBJ2-6, with D possibly called TRBD1 or TRBD2 (7 bases each). V was shortened by 5 bases and J by 2 bases, with 13 bases between the two germline ends. Germline V gene sequence: CDR1 SQVTM, CDR2 ANQGSEA. The CDR3 length is 15 residues. For the CDR3, the DNA is TGCAGCGTTCAGGGGGGGGTGGCTGGGGCCAACGTCCTGACTTTC. Encoded protein: CSVQGGVAGANVLTF.

The chain carries TRBV5-6 and TRBJ1-6; D unresolved. This CDR3 comprises 17 residues. Per germline, CDR1 SGHDT and CDR2 YYEEEE. Trimming left V 0 bases short and J 7 bases short, with 17 bases between. The CDR3 DNA reads TGTGCCAGCAGCTTGGTGGAGGGTCGAGGTATGAATTCACCCCTCCACTTT. Amino acids: CASSLVEGRGMNSPLHF.

This sequence joins TRBV9 and TRBJ2-3; D possibly matches TRBD1 or TRBD2 (5 bases each). Trimming left V 0 bases short and J 2 bases short, with 10 bases between. CDR1 and CDR2 (germline): SGDLS, YYNGEE. The CDR3 length is 15 residues. CDR3 DNA: TGTGCCAGCAGCGTAGCCGGGGCCATCACAGATACGCAGTATTTT. This encodes CASSVAGAITDTQYF. The whole variable domain, remainder taken from reference TRBV9 and TRBJ2-3, is DSGVTQTPKHLITATGQRVTLRCSPRSGDLSVYWYQQSLDQGLQFLIQYYNGEERAKGNILERFSAQQFPDLHSELNLSSLELGDSALYFCASSVAGAITDTQYFGPGTRLTVL.

CDR3 sequence: CASRLGGYGTYEQYF. As DNA, the CDR3 is TGTGCCAGCAGGCTAGGGGGCTATGGGACCTACGAGCAGTACTTC. The rearrangement joins TRBV2 to TRBJ2-7; 7 bases map to TRBD1. V shed 6 bases, J shed 2 bases, and the junction held 10 bases outside the gene matches. The CDR3 totals 15 residues. Looked up from germline, CDR1 is SNHLY and CDR2 is FYNNEI.

This chain uses TRBV28 with TRBJ1-2; 8 bases map to TRBD1. J lost 4 bases, V lost 8 bases, and 21 bases had no gene match. The CDR3 extends over 18 amino acids. CDR1 and CDR2 (germline): MDHEN, SYDVKM. In DNA form, the CDR3 reads TGTGCCAGCTCTAAGGGCAGGGGGCGCCCTTCGGGAATCTATGGCTACACCTTC. Protein: CASSKGRGRPSGIYGYTF.

The chain combines TRBV5-5 with TRBJ2-2, with 10 bases fitting TRBD2. This CDR3 spans 15 amino acids. J was trimmed by 6 bases and V by 3 bases; bases with no gene match: 5. Germline V CDR1 and CDR2: SGHKS, YYEKEE (reference sequence). The CDR3 DNA sequence: TGTGCCAGCAGCTCAACTAGCGGGGCGGCCGGGGAGCTGTTTTTT. This encodes CASSSTSGAAGELFF.

V and J are TRBV7-9 and TRBJ1-2, with D perhaps TRBD1 (5 bases). In germline, CDR1 is SEHNR, CDR2 FQNEAQ (reference sequence). The CDR3 length is 13 residues. V was shortened by 3 bases and J by 9 bases, with 14 bases between the two germline ends. CDR3 residues: CASSFGQLYRYTF. CDR3 sequence (DNA): TGTGCCAGCAGCTTCGGACAACTATACCGCTACACCTTC.

The chain joins TRBV11-3 to TRBJ2-2; D call uncertain. The CDR3 covers 14 residues. With 7 bases removed from V and 0 bases from J, the gap between germline ends came to 9 bases. Germline CDR1 reads SGHNT; CDR2 reads YENEEA. The CDR3 region is CASTQNPNTGELFF. CDR3 bases: TGTGCCAGCACTCAAAACCCGAACACCGGGGAGCTGTTTTTT.

The gene calls are TRBV7-3 and TRBJ1-2; no definite D call. V was shortened by 5 bases and J by 0 bases, with 7 bases between the two germline ends. Germline CDR1 reads SGHTA; CDR2 reads FQGTGA. The CDR3 length is 13 residues. CDR3 sequence reads: CASSQGTNYGYTF. The CDR3 nucleotides read TGTGCCAGCAGCCAAGGGACTAACTATGGCTACACCTTC. The entire variable domain, with the rest obtained from reference TRBV7-3 and TRBJ1-2, is as follows: GAGVSQTPSNKVTEKGKYVELRCDPISGHTALYWYRQSLGQGPEFLIYFQGTGAADDSGLPNDRFFAVRPEGSVSTLKIQRTERGDSAVYLCASSQGTNYGYTFGSGTRLTVV.

This chain links TRBV18 with TRBJ1-5, with a tentative D call TRBD1 (6 bases). Germline V gene lookup returns CDR1 KGHSH and CDR2 LQKENI. The CDR3 consists of 12 residues. Trimming removed 2 bases from V and 9 bases from J, with 8 bases in between. CDR3 nucleotide sequence: TGTGCCAGCTCACCAACAGGGCCGCCCCAGCATTTT. It yields the protein CASSPTGPPQHF.

This chain uses TRBV29-1 with TRBJ1-5; 7 nucleotides line up with TRBD1. Germline V gene data show CDR1 as SQVTM and CDR2 as ANQGSEA. Trimming cost V 5 bases and J 1 base; bases outside gene matches: 5. The CDR3 is 14 residues long. The CDR3 loop is CSVSEGASNQPQHF. The CDR3, as DNA: TGCAGCGTTTCTGAGGGGGCAAGCAATCAGCCCCAGCATTTT.

This clone was recorded once. The chain has TRBV12-2 and TRBJ2-3; TRBD1 is the table's D call, not checked against the DNA. TRBV12-2 is a pseudogene segment. This CDR3 has 20 residues. The CDR3 nucleotides read TGTGCAAGTCGCCTTTCTCTTCGGGACAAATCTTGGGGGCAACCAGATACGCAGTATTTT. Its protein is CASRLSLRDKSWGQPDTQYF.

The rearrangement joins TRBV4-1 to TRBJ2-1; 8 bases line up with TRBD1. Germline V gives CDR1 MGHRA, CDR2 YSYEKL. The J segment lost 13 bases and the V segment lost 4 bases, leaving 3 bases of the junction unmatched. The CDR3 is 11 residues long. This CDR3 reads CASSRGQGQFF. CDR3 coding DNA: TGCGCCAGCAGCCGTGGACAGGGCCAGTTCTTC.

In this sample, this clone turned up a few times. The V call is TRBV6-4, the J call TRBJ1-3; a weak D match, TRBD1 (6 bases). CDR3 length: 17 residues. Germline lookup yields CDR1 MRHNA and CDR2 SNTAGT. V dropped 2 bases and J dropped 0 bases, with 14 bases sitting between them. The CDR3 sequence: CASSDHRGQPSGNTIYF. CDR3 bases: TGTGCCAGCAGTGACCACCGAGGACAGCCCTCTGGAAACACCATATATTTT.

The V gene is TRBV18, the J gene TRBJ1-1, with unresolved D. V lost 3 bases and J 4 bases, leaving 6 bases between the germline ends. The germline V gene encodes CDR1 KGHSH and CDR2 LQKENI. The CDR3 sequence is 12 residues long. CDR3 amino acids: CASSPLGTEAFF. The CDR3 nucleotides are TGTGCCAGCTCACCTTTAGGCACTGAAGCTTTCTTT.

The chain joins TRBV28 to TRBJ1-6; unclear D gene. Germline CDR1 and CDR2: MDHEN and SYDVKM. Trimming stripped 7 bases from V and 0 bases from J, with 7 bases between. CDR3 length: 14 residues. CDR3 nucleotide sequence: TGTGCCAGCAACCCCAGCTCCTATAATTCACCCCTCCACTTT. Residues: CASNPSSYNSPLHF.

This rearrangement joins TRBV9 to TRBJ1-2; D is unclear. Germline V CDR1 and CDR2: SGDLS, YYNGEE. The ends were cut back, 3 bases at V and 4 bases at J, with 7 bases in the middle. CDR3 length: 12 amino acids. CDR3 sequence (DNA): TGTGCCAGCAGCGCCTCCGCCTATGGCTACACCTTC. The encoded protein is CASSASAYGYTF.

The chain recombines TRBV28 with TRBJ2-2; no clear D gene. Trimming shortened V by 2 bases and J by 3 bases, and 13 bases separated the two germline ends. The V gene's germline CDR1 is MDHEN and CDR2 SYDVKM. The CDR3 is 16 amino acids. The CDR3 nucleotides are TGTGCCAGCAGTTTAGGTTCGTCAGTCCACACCGGGGAGCTGTTTTTT. Residues: CASSLGSSVHTGELFF. Filled out from reference TRBV28 and TRBJ2-2, the complete variable domain reads DVKVTQSSRYLVKRTGEKVFLECVQDMDHENMFWYRQDPGLGLRLIYFSYDVKMKEKGDIPEGYSVSREKKERFSLILESASTNQTSMYLCASSLGSSVHTGELFFGEGSRLTVL.

A few counts support this clone. The V and J genes are TRBV11-2 and TRBJ1-2; a weak D match, TRBD1 (5 bases). The CDR3 has 11 residues. Trimming shortened V by 5 bases and J by 10 bases, and 11 bases separated the two germline ends. CDR1 is SGHAT and CDR2 is FQNNGV in the germline V gene. The CDR3 here is CASSLGRIYTF. Here the CDR3 DNA reads TGTGCCAGCAGCCTGGGACGGATCTACACCTTC.

The chain carries TRBV7-3 and TRBJ2-2; D may be TRBD2 (5 bases). With 5 bases removed from V and 6 bases from J, the gap between germline ends came to 19 bases. Germline V lookup: CDR1 SGHTA, CDR2 FQGTGA. This CDR3 comprises 16 residues. In DNA form, the CDR3 reads TGTGCCAGCAGCCCGACGAGGGCGGATGTAGCCGGGGAGCTGTTTTTT. Its protein product is CASSPTRADVAGELFF.

The chain joins TRBV6-5 to TRBJ1-2; D ambiguous. CDR1 is MNHEY and CDR2 is SVGAGI in the germline V gene. The CDR3 has 13 amino acids. Deletions cut 0 bases from V and 5 bases from J, with 7 bases between. CDR3 in amino acids: CASSYSRGYGYTF. The CDR3 nucleotides read TGTGCCAGCAGTTACTCGAGAGGGTATGGCTACACCTTC.

In its sample, this clone was seen a few times. Here the CDR3 reads CASSPTTPNEQFF. The CDR3 region has the DNA TGTGCCAGCAGCCCAACCACCCCCAATGAGCAGTTCTTC. The J gene is TRBJ2-1, the V gene TRBV9; D not resolved. CDR1 and CDR2 (germline): SGDLS, YYNGEE. V shed 4 bases and J shed 6 bases, with 11 bases lying between them. The CDR3 covers 13 residues.